What follows describes a single T cell receptor (beta chain). Germline CDR1 is ENHRY and CDR2 is SYGVKD. The V end was cut by 7 bases, the J end by 3 bases, with 10 bases between. The CDR3 spans 13 residues. Clones were read by immunoSEQ multiplex PCR, and TCRdb kept only the in-frame ones, dropping some. This table has tens of thousands of clones, about 94% appearing once. The data stem from a study of technical replicates of blood from several donors. The receptor was isolated from a human donor in good health. Some clones in this sample may be carry-over from other donors' samples. The chain employs TRBV10-3 and TRBJ1-3; the D is unclear. The source material was PBMCs. The CDR3 coding sequence is TGTGCCATCAAGGGCGAGGGTGGAAACACCATATATTTT. It yields the protein CAIKGEGGNTIYF.